The sequence of this TCR beta chain was determined in a study of T-cell reconstitution after alpha-beta-depleted transplantation in children. Study-level results: From newly produced T cells came most of the T-cell counts and diversity one year after transplant.

This clonotype has a count of ten or more. The antigen remains undetermined. Germline lookup yields CDR1 SGHDN and CDR2 FVKESK. The CDR3 totals 14 residues. The V segment lost 4 bases and the J segment 5 bases; nucleotides outside the gene matches: 5. During its preparation, the TCRbeta library received unique molecular identifiers. Via MiXCR, TCRdb re-called the PCR reads, giving one row per CDR3 protein. The repertoire consists of 440,000 or so distinct CDR3 sequences, with 43% occurring once and the leading ten covering approximately 25%. This TCR was recovered from a girl aged 2-9 years with aplastic anemia, due to receive a stem cell transplant. The rearrangement uses TRBV14 and TRBJ1-3; 7 nucleotides agree with TRBD1. The sample in question was PBMCs, obtained before TCRalphabeta/CD19-depleted stem cell transplant. The CDR3 DNA reads TGTGCCAGCAGCCTGGGCAGGGGGAGAAACACCATATATTTT. Translated, it gives CASSLGRGRNTIYF.